This TCR beta chain was recovered during a study of beta chain features in type 1 diabetes. The study, taken as a whole, reports: Among all four CD4+ subsets, Type 1 diabetes patients had TCRB CDR3s that were moderately but significantly shorter. It was among patients, rather than healthy donors, that naive, central memory and Treg TCRB repertoires appeared more similar. Using cDNA template may skew counts toward highly expressing activated cells.

Expressed TCRB transcripts were sequenced because the isolated RNA had all been reverse transcribed beforehand. Profiled with immunoSEQ multiplex PCR; TCRdb holds only in-frame clones, not every one. The table shows about 170,000 clones, with almost 8% occurring only once. This clone occurred a few times. Its antigen is currently unknown. The CDR3 has 16 residues. The ends lost 4 bases at V and 6 bases at J; junction bases unmatched: 11. Germline V gene data show CDR1 as LGHNA and CDR2 as YNFKEQ. Sequences were obtained from central memory CD4+ T cells from blood. The clonotype comes from a man between 18 and 29 years old with type 1 diabetes. This sequence joins TRBV4-2 and TRBJ2-3; TRBD2 matches at 9 bases. In DNA form, the CDR3 reads TGTGCCAGCAGCCTCCTGCAGCGGGGGGATATGGATACGCAGTATTTT. This codes for CASSLLQRGDMDTQYF.